This record covers a single T cell receptor (beta chain). The germline V gene has CDR1 SGHNT and CDR2 YYREEE (reference sequence). The length of the CDR3 is 16 residues. V dropped 4 bases and J dropped 4; count of bases not matched to a gene: 13. The data were obtained in a study of T cell changes during pregnancy in multiple sclerosis. Repertoires were generated with immunoSEQ multiplex PCR, while TCRdb's copy carries only in-frame clones and drops some. The table has about 21,000 clones, approximately 89% seen once. This TCR derives from a female donor with multiple sclerosis, enrolled in a pregnancy study. Sequenced material: CD4+ T cells from peripheral blood mononuclear cells, taken in the third trimester of pregnancy. The chain recombines TRBV5-4 with TRBJ1-2, with 7 bases matching TRBD1. CDR3 in amino acids: CASSPGYAGGFYGYTF. DNA of the CDR3: TGTGCCAGCAGCCCCGGATACGCAGGGGGATTCTATGGCTACACCTTC.